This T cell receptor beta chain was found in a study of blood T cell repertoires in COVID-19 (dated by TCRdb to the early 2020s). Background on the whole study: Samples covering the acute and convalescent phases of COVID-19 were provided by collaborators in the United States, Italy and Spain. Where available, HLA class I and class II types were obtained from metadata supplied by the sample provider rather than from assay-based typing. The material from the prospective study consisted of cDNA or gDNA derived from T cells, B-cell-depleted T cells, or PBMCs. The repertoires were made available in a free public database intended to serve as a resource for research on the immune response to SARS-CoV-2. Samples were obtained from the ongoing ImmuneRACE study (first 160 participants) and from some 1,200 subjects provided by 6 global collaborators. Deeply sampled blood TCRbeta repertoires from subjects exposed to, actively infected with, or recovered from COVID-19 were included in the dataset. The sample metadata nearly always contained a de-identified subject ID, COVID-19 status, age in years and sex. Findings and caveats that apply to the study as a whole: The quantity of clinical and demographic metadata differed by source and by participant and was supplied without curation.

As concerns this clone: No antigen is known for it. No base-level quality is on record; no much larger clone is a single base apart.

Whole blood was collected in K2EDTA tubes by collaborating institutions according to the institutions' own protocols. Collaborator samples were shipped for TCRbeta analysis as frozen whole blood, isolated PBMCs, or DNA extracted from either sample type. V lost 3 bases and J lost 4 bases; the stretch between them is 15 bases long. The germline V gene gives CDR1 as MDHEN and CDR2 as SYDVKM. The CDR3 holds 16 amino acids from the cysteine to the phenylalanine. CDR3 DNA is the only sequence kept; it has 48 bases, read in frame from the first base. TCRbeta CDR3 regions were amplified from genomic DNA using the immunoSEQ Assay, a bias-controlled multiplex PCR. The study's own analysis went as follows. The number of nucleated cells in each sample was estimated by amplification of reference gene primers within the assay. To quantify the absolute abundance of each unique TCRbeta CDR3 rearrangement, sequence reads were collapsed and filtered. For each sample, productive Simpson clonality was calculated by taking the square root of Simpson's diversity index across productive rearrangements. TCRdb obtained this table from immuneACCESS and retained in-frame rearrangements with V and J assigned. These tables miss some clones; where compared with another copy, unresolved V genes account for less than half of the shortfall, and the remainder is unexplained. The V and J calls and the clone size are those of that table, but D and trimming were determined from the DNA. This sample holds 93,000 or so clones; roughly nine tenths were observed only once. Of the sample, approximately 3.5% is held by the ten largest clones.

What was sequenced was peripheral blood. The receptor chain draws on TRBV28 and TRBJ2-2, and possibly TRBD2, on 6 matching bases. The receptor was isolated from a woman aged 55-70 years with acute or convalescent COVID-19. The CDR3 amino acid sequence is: CASSFRRLVGTGELFF. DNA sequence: TGTGCCAGCAGTTTTAGAAGACTAGTGGGCACCGGGGAGCTGTTTTTT.